This T cell receptor beta chain derives from a study of cytomegalovirus exposure and HLA in healthy donors. Germline CDR1 reads SGHRS; CDR2 reads YFSETQ. The CDR3 extends over 14 amino acids. V lost 0 bases and J lost 9; bases outside the gene matches: 4. The study ran its PCR with 60 Vbeta and 13 Jbeta primers. Assay used: immunoSEQ multiplex PCR; TCRdb lists only in-frame clones, some missing. The sample carries more than 100,000 clones, 60% to 85% recorded once. About this clone itself: No antigen is known for it.

General study findings and limits: TCR beta chain V- and J-gene trimming was linked, in a later analysis, to a missense variant in DCLRE1C.

This chain connects TRBV5-1 to TRBJ2-3, with 10 bases lining up with TRBD2. The TCR was taken from a female donor in good health and CMV-seropositive. Sample: PBMCs. In nucleotides, the CDR3 is TGCGCCAGCAGCTTGGGACTAGCGGGCGACACGCAGTATTTT. This translates into CASSLGLAGDTQYF. Combining the CDR3 with reference TRBV5-1 and TRBJ2-3 gives the whole variable domain KAGVTQTPRYLIKTRGQQVTLSCSPISGHRSVSWYQQTPGQGLQFLFEYFSETQRNKGNFPGRFSGRQFSNSRSEMNVSTLELGDSALYLCASSLGLAGDTQYFGPGTRLTVL.